Each of the 19 T cell receptor beta chains below was sequenced from the same sample in a study of T cell responses to AZD1222 COVID-19 vaccine. The method was immunoSEQ multiplex PCR; TCRdb's version includes in-frame clones alone and lacks a portion of them. The data show fewer than 150,000 clones, 88% seen once. This material consisted of peripheral blood, taken on day 0 of AZD1222 vaccination. Receptors originate from an adult in good health.

This chain connects TRBV2 to TRBJ2-7, with TRBD1 matching over 9 bases. CDR3 size: 14 residues. J was trimmed by 1 base and V by 6 bases; bases with no gene match: 4. Germline V gene sequence: CDR1 SNHLY, CDR2 FYNNEI. In nucleotides, the CDR3 is TGTGCCAGCAGGACGACAGGGGGTTCCTACGAGCAGTACTTC. Translation: CASRTTGGSYEQYF.

This chain connects TRBV7-2 to TRBJ2-1, with 7 nucleotides matching TRBD2. In germline, CDR1 is SGHTA, CDR2 FQGNSA. This CDR3 comprises 17 residues. J gave up 1 base and V 5 bases, and 11 bases lay outside the gene matches. The CDR3 coding sequence is TGTGCCAGCAGCGCCGCAACTAGCGCACTATCCTACAATGAGCAGTTCTTC. Translated, it gives CASSAATSALSYNEQFF.

This clone was seen only a few times. V gene TRBV5-1 combines with J gene TRBJ1-1, with D hard to call. The CDR3 runs to 16 residues. Germline V gene sequence: CDR1 SGHRS, CDR2 YFSETQ. V was clipped by 4 bases and J by 3 bases, with 19 bases between them. The CDR3 DNA reads TGCGCCAGCAGCCTGGATGAGGGCCGACGGGACACTGAAGCTTTCTTT. It specifies CASSLDEGRRDTEAFF.

V gene TRBV2 combines with J gene TRBJ2-2; 10 bases agree with TRBD2. The CDR3 runs 15 residues. The V and J ends lost 5 bases and 5 bases, in that order; junction bases with no gene match: 5. Germline V gene data show CDR1 as SNHLY and CDR2 as FYNNEI. The CDR3 sequence is CASSYVAGGTGELFF. CDR3 DNA sequence: TGTGCCAGCAGTTATGTAGCGGGAGGTACCGGGGAGCTGTTTTTT.

The chain uses TRBV15 and TRBJ1-2; 7 positions match TRBD1. CDR1 LNHNV and CDR2 YYDKDF come from the germline V gene (reference sequence). The CDR3 consists of 17 residues. Trimming took 3 bases from V and 6 from J; bases not matched to a gene: 16. The CDR3 here is CATSRGGTVPSGDGYTF. CDR3 sequence (DNA): TGTGCCACCAGCAGGGGGGGGACAGTCCCCAGCGGGGATGGCTACACCTTC.

The chain combines TRBV5-1 with TRBJ1-1; D not certain. CDR1 and CDR2 from the germline V gene are SGHRS and YFSETQ. The V and J ends lost 0 bases and 0 bases respectively, with 15 bases between them. The CDR3 extends over 17 amino acids. The CDR3 sequence: CASSLAVLEVMNTEAFF. In nucleotides, the CDR3 is TGCGCCAGCAGCTTGGCCGTACTGGAGGTAATGAACACTGAAGCTTTCTTT.

The gene calls are TRBV5-1 and TRBJ2-4, with D perhaps matching TRBD1 (6 bases). Germline CDR1 SGHRS, CDR2 YFSETQ. V was pared by 4 bases and J by 0 bases, with 11 bases between. The CDR3 is 15 residues long. The chain's CDR3 is CASSPTGSAKNIQYF. The CDR3 DNA reads TGCGCCAGCAGCCCAACAGGGTCAGCCAAAAACATTCAGTACTTC.

The chain is built from TRBV19 and TRBJ2-7; 12 bases match TRBD2. In germline, CDR1 is LNHDA, CDR2 SQIVND (reference sequence). The CDR3 is 14 residues long. The junction had 4 bases not matched to a gene; V was cut back by 7 bases and J by 3 bases. The CDR3 bases are TGTGCCAGTACCCCGACTAGCGGGAGCTACGAGCAGTACTTC. It codes for CASTPTSGSYEQYF.

The chain employs TRBV7-9 and TRBJ2-2; D not certain. The germline V gene has CDR1 SEHNR and CDR2 FQNEAQ (reference sequence). This CDR3 comprises 13 residues. Trimming stripped 5 bases from V and 8 bases from J, with 12 bases between. This CDR3 reads CASSPKAQGELFF. CDR3 sequence (DNA): TGTGCCAGCAGCCCGAAGGCACAGGGGGAGCTGTTTTTT.

The chain is built from TRBV18 and TRBJ2-7; D possibly uses TRBD1 or TRBD2 (5 bases each). The CDR3 runs to 15 residues. The V and J ends lost 3 bases and 2 bases respectively, with 14 bases between them. Germline V gene sequence: CDR1 KGHSH, CDR2 LQKENI. The CDR3 nucleotides are TGTGCCAGCTCACCCCTCGGGACGGCTACCTACGAGCAGTACTTC. Its protein product is CASSPLGTATYEQYF.

The J gene is TRBJ2-2, the V gene TRBV20-1, with TRBD2 identical over 7 bases. V trimming: 3 bases; J trimming: 4 bases; junction bases outside the gene matches: 5. CDR3 length: 14 amino acids. The germline V gene has CDR1 DFQATT and CDR2 SNEGSKA (reference sequence). Written as DNA, the CDR3 is TGCAGTGCTAGTAACGGGGGGACCACCGGGGAGCTGTTTTTT. Translated: CSASNGGTTGELFF.

This chain links TRBV28 with TRBJ1-2; TRBD1 aligns across 9 bases. The CDR3 is made up of 15 amino acids. J was trimmed by 4 bases and V by 3 bases; bases with no gene match: 6. The germline CDR1 and CDR2 sequences are MDHEN and SYDVKM. CDR3 nucleotide sequence: TGTGCCAGCAGTTTTTACAGGGGGCAAATCTATGGCTACACCTTC. Translating gives CASSFYRGQIYGYTF.

As DNA, the CDR3 is TGCGCCAGCAGCTTACGACAGGGGGCTTGGCGCGAGCAGTACTTC. It codes for CASSLRQGAWREQYF. This chain links TRBV5-1 with TRBJ2-7; 10 nucleotides align to TRBD1. The length of the CDR3 is 15 residues. After removal of 2 bases from V and 6 bases from J, the junction contained 8 bases not matched to a gene. CDR1 and CDR2 (germline): SGHRS, YFSETQ.

The V call is TRBV10-2, the J call TRBJ1-5; TRBD1 matches 9 bases. Trimming removed 4 bases from V and 7 bases from J; junction bases left unmatched: 5. Looked up from germline, CDR1 is WSHSY and CDR2 is SAAADI. The CDR3 has 14 residues. CDR3 sequence: CASSVQGAGQPQHF. The CDR3 nucleotides are TGCGCCAGCAGTGTACAGGGGGCAGGCCAGCCCCAGCATTTT.

This clone was picked up one time. V gene TRBV28 combines with J gene TRBJ2-5; D unclear. Per germline, CDR1 MDHEN and CDR2 SYDVKM. Trimming removed 6 bases at V and 5 bases at J, with 13 bases between. CDR3 length: 13 residues. Here the CDR3 DNA reads TGTGCCAGCAGGCGACGGATGTGGGAGACCCAGTACTTC. It yields the protein CASRRRMWETQYF. The variable domain in full, completed from reference TRBV28 and TRBJ2-5, reads DVKVTQSSRYLVKRTGEKVFLECVQDMDHENMFWYRQDPGLGLRLIYFSYDVKMKEKGDIPEGYSVSREKKERFSLILESASTNQTSMYLCASRRRMWETQYFGPGTRLLVL.

This chain links TRBV6-1 with TRBJ1-4; a possible D gene is TRBD1 (5 bases). Per germline, CDR1 MNHNS and CDR2 SASEGT. The V end lost 0 bases, the J end lost 7 bases, and 15 bases lay between the germline ends. This CDR3 contains 16 residues. CDR3 residues: CASSEAGGVYPEKLFF. In DNA form, the CDR3 reads TGTGCCAGCAGTGAAGCAGGAGGGGTCTACCCTGAAAAACTGTTTTTT.

There are a few counts of this clone. The chain joins TRBV6-1 to TRBJ1-5, with a tentative D call TRBD1 (5 bases). The germline V gene has CDR1 MNHNS and CDR2 SASEGT. V was pared by 3 bases and J by 3 bases, with 12 bases between. The CDR3 is 15 amino acids. DNA for the CDR3: TGTGCCAGCAGTGAGGGGCAGCTAAACAATCAGCCCCAGCATTTT. Its translation: CASSEGQLNNQPQHF.

The rearrangement links TRBV5-5 to TRBJ2-1; D perhaps matches TRBD2 (6 bases). The germline CDR1 and CDR2 sequences are SGHKS and YYEKEE (reference sequence). Deletions cut 2 bases from V and 0 bases from J, with 12 bases between. This CDR3 spans 16 amino acids. The CDR3 sequence: CASSFRGSDSYNEQFF. DNA for the CDR3: TGTGCCAGCAGCTTTCGGGGGAGCGACTCCTACAATGAGCAGTTCTTC. The full variable domain, with the rest looked up from reference TRBV5-5 and TRBJ2-1, is DAGVTQSPTHLIKTRGQQVTLRCSPISGHKSVSWYQQVLGQGPQFIFQYYEKEERGRGNFPDRFSARQFPNYSSELNVNALLLGDSALYLCASSFRGSDSYNEQFFGPGTRLTVL.

The chain carries TRBV13 and TRBJ1-2; D gene uncertain. This CDR3 region has 17 residues. Looked up from germline, CDR1 is PRHDT and CDR2 is FYEKMQ (reference sequence). V lost 5 bases and J 4 bases, leaving 23 bases between the germline ends. The CDR3 sequence: CASSERGKGQVGYGYTF. CDR3 nucleotide sequence: TGTGCCAGCAGCGAGAGAGGAAAGGGCCAAGTTGGCTATGGCTACACCTTC.